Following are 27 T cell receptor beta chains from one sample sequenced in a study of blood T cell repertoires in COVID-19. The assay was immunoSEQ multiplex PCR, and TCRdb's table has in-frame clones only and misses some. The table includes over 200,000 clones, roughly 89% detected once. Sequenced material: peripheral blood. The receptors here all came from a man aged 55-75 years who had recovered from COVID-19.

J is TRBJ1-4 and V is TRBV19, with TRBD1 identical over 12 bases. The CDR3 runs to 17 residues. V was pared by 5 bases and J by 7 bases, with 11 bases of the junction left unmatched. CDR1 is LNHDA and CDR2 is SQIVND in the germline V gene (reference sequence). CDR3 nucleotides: TGTGCCAGTAGTGGCCGGGACAGGGGGCGATCGCGTGAAAAACTGTTTTTT. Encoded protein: CASSGRDRGRSREKLFF.

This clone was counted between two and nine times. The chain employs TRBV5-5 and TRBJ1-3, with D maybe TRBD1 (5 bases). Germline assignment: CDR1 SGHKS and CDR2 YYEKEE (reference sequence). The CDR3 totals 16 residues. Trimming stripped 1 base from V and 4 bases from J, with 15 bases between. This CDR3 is CASSLRDSYFGNTIYF. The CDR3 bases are TGTGCCAGCAGCTTGCGAGACAGCTATTTCGGAAACACCATATATTTT.

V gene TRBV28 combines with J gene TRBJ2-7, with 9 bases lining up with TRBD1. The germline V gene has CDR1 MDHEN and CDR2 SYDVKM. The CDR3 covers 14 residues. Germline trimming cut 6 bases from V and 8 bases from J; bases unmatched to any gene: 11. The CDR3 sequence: CASRDGTGTLQQYF. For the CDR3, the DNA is TGTGCCAGCAGGGACGGGACAGGGACGTTACAGCAGTACTTC.

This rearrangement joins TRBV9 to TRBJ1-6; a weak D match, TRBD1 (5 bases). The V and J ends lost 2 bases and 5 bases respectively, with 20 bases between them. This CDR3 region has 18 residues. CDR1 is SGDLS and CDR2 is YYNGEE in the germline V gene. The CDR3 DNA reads TGTGCCAGCAGCGTTGGTCAGGGACTTTTAGGAGATAATTCACCCCTCCACTTT. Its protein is CASSVGQGLLGDNSPLHF. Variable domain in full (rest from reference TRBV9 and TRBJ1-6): DSGVTQTPKHLITATGQRVTLRCSPRSGDLSVYWYQQSLDQGLQFLIQYYNGEERAKGNILERFSAQQFPDLHSELNLSSLELGDSALYFCASSVGQGLLGDNSPLHFGNGTRLTVT.

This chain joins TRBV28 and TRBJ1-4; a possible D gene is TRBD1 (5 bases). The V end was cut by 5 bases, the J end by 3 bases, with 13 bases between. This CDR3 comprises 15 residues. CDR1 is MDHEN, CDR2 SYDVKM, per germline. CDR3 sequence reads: CASSRPGAANEKLFF. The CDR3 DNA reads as TGTGCCAGCAGTCGACCTGGGGCGGCTAATGAAAAACTGTTTTTT. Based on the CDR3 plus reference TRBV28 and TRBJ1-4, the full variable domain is DVKVTQSSRYLVKRTGEKVFLECVQDMDHENMFWYRQDPGLGLRLIYFSYDVKMKEKGDIPEGYSVSREKKERFSLILESASTNQTSMYLCASSRPGAANEKLFFGSGTQLSVL.

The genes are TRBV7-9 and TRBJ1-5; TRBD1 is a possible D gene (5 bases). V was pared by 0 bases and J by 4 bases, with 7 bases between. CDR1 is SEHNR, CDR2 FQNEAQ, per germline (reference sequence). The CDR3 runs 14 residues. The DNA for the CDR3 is TGTGCCAGCAGCTTAGCGGCAGGGAATCAGCCCCAGCATTTT. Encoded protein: CASSLAAGNQPQHF.

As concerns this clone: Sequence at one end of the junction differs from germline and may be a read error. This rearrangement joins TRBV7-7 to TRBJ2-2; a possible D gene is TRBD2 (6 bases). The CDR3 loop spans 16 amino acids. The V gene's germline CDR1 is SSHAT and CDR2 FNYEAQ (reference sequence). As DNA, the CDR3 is TGTGCTAGCAGCGCCTCCGGGACTCCGAACACCGGGGAGCTGTTTTTT. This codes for CASSASGTPNTGELFF.

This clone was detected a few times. CDR3 residues: CASSPHGTTGELFF. The CDR3 DNA is TGTGCCAGCAGTCCGCACGGGACTACGGGGGAGCTGTTTTTT. V is TRBV5-4 and J is TRBJ2-2, with 7 bases fitting TRBD2. The CDR3 loop spans 14 amino acids. The V segment lost 5 bases and the J segment 8 bases; nucleotides outside the gene matches: 9. In germline, CDR1 is SGHNT, CDR2 YYREEE (reference sequence).

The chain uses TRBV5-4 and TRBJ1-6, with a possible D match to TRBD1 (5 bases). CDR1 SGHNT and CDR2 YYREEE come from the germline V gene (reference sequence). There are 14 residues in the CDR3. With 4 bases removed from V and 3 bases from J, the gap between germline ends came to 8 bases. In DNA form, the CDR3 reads TGTGCCAGCAGCGACGGGGGCTATAATTCACCCCTCCACTTT. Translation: CASSDGGYNSPLHF.

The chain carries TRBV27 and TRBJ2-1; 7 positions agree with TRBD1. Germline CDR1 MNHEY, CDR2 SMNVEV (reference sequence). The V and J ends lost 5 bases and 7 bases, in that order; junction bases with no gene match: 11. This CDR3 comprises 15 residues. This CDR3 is CASSPTSKGQNEQFF. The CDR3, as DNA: TGTGCCAGCAGTCCCACCTCAAAGGGACAGAATGAGCAGTTCTTC.

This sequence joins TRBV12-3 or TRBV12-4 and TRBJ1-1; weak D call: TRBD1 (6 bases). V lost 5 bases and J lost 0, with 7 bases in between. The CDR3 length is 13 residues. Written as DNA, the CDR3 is TGTGCCAGCAGTCGGACAGTGAACACTGAAGCTTTCTTT. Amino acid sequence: CASSRTVNTEAFF.

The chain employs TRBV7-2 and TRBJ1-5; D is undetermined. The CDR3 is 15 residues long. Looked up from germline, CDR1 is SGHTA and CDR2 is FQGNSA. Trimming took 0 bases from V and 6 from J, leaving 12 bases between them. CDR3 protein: CASSLAPGRSQPQHF. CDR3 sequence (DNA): TGTGCCAGCAGCTTAGCGCCCGGGAGGAGTCAGCCCCAGCATTTT.

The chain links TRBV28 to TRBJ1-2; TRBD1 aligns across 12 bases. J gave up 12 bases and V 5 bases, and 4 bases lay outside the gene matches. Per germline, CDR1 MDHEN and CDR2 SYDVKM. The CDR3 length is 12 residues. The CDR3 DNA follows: TGTGCCAGCAGTCCGGGACAGGGGGCCAACACCTTC. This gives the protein CASSPGQGANTF.

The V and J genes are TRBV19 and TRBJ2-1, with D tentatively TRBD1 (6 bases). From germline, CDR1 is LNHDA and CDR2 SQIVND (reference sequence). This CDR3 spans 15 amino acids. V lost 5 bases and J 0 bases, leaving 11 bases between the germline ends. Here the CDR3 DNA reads TGTGCCAGTAGTTTACAGGGTAGCTCCTACAATGAGCAGTTCTTC. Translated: CASSLQGSSYNEQFF.

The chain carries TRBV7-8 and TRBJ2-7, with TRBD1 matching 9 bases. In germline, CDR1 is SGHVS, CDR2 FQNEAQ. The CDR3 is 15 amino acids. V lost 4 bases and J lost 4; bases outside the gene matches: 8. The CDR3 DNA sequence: TGTGCCAGCAGCTCTCCATTGACAGGGGGGTACGAGCAGTACTTC. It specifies CASSSPLTGGYEQYF.

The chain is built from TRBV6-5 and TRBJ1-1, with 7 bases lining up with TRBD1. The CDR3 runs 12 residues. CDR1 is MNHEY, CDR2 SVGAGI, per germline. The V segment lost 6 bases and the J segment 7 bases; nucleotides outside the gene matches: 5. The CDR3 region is CASSVTGVEAFF. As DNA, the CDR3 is TGTGCCAGCAGCGTAACAGGGGTTGAAGCTTTCTTT.

This chain's CDR3 is CASSLAGYLSQEKLFF. CDR3 nucleotide sequence: TGCGCCAGCAGCTTGGCCGGATACCTATCACAGGAAAAACTGTTTTTT. The chain couples TRBV5-1 to TRBJ1-4; no reliable D call. V gave up 0 bases and J gave up 8 bases, with 17 bases separating them. The CDR3 is 16 amino acids. Germline lookup yields CDR1 SGHRS and CDR2 YFSETQ.

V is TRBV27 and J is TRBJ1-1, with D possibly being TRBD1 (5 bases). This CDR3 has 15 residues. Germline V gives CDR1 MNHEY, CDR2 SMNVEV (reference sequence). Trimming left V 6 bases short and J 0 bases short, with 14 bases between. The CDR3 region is CASSRGGGMNTEAFF. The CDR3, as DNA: TGTGCCAGCAGCCGCGGGGGGGGGATGAACACTGAAGCTTTCTTT.

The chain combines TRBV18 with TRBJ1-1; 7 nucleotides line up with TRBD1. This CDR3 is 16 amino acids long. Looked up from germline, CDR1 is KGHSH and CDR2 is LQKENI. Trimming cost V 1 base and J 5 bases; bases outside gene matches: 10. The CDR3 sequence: CASSPLGKTGNTEAFF. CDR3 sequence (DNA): TGTGCCAGCTCACCACTTGGAAAGACAGGGAATACTGAAGCTTTCTTT.

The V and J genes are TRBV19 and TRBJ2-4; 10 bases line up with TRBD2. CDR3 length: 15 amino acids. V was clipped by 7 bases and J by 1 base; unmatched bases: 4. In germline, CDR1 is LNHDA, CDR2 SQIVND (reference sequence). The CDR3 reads CASKSGRAAKNIQYF. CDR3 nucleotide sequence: TGTGCCAGTAAAAGCGGGAGGGCGGCCAAAAACATTCAGTACTTC.

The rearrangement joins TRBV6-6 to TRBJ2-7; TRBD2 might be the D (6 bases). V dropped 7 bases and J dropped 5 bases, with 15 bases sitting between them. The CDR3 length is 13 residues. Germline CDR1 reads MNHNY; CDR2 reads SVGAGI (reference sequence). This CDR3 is CASTGGARDEQYF. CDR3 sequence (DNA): TGTGCCAGCACAGGCGGGGCGAGAGACGAGCAGTACTTC.

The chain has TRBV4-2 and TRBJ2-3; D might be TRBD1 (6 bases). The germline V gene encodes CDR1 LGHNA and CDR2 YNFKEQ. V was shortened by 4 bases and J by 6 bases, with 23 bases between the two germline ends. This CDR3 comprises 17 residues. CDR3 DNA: TGTGCCAGCAGCCGAGTCGGTGGGAACCAGGGGTTTGATACGCAGTATTTT. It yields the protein CASSRVGGNQGFDTQYF.

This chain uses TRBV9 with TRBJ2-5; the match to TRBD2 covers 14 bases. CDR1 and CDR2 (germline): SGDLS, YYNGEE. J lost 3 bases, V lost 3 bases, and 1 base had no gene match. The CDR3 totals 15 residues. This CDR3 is CASSGGLAGEETQYF. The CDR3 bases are TGTGCCAGCAGCGGGGGACTAGCGGGAGAAGAGACCCAGTACTTC.

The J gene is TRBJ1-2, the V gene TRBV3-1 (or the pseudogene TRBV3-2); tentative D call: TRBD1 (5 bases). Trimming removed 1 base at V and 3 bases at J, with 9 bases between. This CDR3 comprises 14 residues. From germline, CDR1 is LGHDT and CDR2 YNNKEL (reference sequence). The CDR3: CASSQVRGDYGYTF. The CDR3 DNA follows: TGTGCCAGCAGCCAAGTCCGGGGGGACTATGGCTACACCTTC.

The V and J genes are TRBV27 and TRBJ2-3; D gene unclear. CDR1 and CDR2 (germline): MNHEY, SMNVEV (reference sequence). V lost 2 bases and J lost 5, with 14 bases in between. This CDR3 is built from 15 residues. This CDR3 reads CASSLALDFVDTQYF. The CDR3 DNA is TGTGCCAGCAGTTTAGCCCTAGACTTCGTAGATACGCAGTATTTT.

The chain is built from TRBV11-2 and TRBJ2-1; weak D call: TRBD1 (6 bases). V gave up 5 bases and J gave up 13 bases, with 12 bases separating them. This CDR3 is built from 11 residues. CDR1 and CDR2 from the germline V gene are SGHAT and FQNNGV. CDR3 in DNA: TGTGCCAGCAGCCAGAGGACAGAACAGTTCTTC. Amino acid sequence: CASSQRTEQFF. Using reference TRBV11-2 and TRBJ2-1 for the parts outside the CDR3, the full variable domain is EAGVAQSPRYKIIEKRQSVAFWCNPISGHATLYWYQQILGQGPKLLIQFQNNGVVDDSQLPKDRFSAERLKGVDSTLKIQPAKLEDSAVYLCASSQRTEQFFGPGTRLTVL.

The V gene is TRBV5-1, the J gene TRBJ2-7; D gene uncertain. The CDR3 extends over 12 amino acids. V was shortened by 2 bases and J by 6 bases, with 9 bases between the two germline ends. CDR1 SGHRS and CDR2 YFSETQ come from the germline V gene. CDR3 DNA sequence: TGCGCCAGCAGCTTTAGCTTCAGCGAGCAGTACTTC. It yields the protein CASSFSFSEQYF. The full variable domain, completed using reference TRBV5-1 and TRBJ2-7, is KAGVTQTPRYLIKTRGQQVTLSCSPISGHRSVSWYQQTPGQGLQFLFEYFSETQRNKGNFPGRFSGRQFSNSRSEMNVSTLELGDSALYLCASSFSFSEQYFGPGTRLTVT.